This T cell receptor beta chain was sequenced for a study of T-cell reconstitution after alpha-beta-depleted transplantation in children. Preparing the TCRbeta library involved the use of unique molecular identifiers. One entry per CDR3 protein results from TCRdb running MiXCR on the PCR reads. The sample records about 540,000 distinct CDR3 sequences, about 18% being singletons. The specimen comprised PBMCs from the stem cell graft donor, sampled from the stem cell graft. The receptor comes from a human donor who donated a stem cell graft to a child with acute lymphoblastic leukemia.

In DNA form, the CDR3 reads TGCGCCAGCAGCTTGGGGACGGGACAGGGTGGGAGTCAGCCCCAGCATTTT. Translation gives CASSLGTGQGGSQPQHF. The chain uses TRBV5-1 and TRBJ1-5; 9 bases fit TRBD1. V shed 0 bases and J 6 bases; nucleotides not matched to a gene: 10. Germline CDR1 is SGHRS and CDR2 is YFSETQ. The length of the CDR3 is 17 residues.